The T cell receptor (beta chain) described here comes from a study of T cell responses to AZD1222 COVID-19 vaccine. Trimming removed 6 bases from V and 0 bases from J, with 10 bases in between. Germline loops: CDR1 MNHEY, CDR2 SVGAGI. This CDR3 spans 14 amino acids. Generated by immunoSEQ multiplex PCR, the TCRdb table keeps only in-frame clones and is missing some. The table records more than 140,000 clones, roughly 89% of them present only once. This clone appeared a single time. The source was peripheral blood, collected on day 0 of AZD1222 vaccination. The receptor was isolated from an adult in good health. The rearrangement joins TRBV6-5 to TRBJ2-3; unclear D gene. The CDR3 protein is CASSRTVSTDTQYF. The CDR3 DNA reads as TGTGCCAGCAGCCGGACGGTGAGCACAGATACGCAGTATTTT.